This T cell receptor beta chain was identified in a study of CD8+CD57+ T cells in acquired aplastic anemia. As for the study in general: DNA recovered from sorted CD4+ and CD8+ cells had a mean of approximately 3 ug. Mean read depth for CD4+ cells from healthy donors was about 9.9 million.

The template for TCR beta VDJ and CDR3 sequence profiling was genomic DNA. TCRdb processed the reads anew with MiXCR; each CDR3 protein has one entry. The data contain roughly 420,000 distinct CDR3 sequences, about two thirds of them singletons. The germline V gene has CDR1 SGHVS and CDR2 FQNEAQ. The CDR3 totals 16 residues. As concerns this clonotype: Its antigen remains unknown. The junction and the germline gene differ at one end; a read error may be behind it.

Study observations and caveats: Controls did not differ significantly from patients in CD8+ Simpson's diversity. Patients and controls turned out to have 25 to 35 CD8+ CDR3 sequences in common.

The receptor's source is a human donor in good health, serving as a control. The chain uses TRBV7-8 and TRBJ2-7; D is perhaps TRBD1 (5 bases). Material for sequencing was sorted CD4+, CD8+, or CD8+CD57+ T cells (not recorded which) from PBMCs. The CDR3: CASSLTPYQGTYGQYF. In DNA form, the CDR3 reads TGTGCCAGCAGCTTAACTCCGTATCAGGGTACCTACGGGCAGTACTTC.